This TCR beta chain is from a study of blood T cells in healthy people across ages. Study conclusions and caveats: Per million T cells, TCR beta diversity dropped about linearly as age rose.

PCR was performed a second time for roughly 7 to 11 cycles using a sample-barcoded 5' primer and a J-beta primer mix. Template switching added a 12-random-nucleotide identifier to every cDNA molecule. TCRdb re-analysed the 5' RACE reads in MiXCR, keeping a single row per CDR3 protein. The sample holds hundreds of thousands of distinct CDR3 sequences, roughly 58% seen once. The germline V and J ends were trimmed by 4 bases and 4 bases, with 8 bases remaining between them. There are 11 residues in the CDR3. CDR1 and CDR2 (germline): DFQATT, SNEGSKA (reference sequence). Points on this clonotype: What it binds is not known.

Sequencing input: blood. The chain is built from TRBV20-1 and TRBJ2-7; D remains ambiguous. This clonotype was obtained from a man in his sixties in good health. The CDR3 coding sequence is TGCAGTGCTACCACCGGGTACGAGCAGTACTTC. Amino acid sequence: CSATTGYEQYF.